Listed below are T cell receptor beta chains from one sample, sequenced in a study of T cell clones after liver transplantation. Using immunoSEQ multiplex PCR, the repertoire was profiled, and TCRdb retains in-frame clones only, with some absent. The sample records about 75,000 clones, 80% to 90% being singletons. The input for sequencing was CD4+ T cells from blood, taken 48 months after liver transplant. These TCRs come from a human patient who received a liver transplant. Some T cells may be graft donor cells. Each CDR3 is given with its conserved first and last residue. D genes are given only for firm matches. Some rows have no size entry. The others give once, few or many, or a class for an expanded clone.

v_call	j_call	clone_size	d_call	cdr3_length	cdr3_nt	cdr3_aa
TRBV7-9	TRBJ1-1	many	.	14	TGTGCCAGCAGCTTAGATATACAGGGCACTGAAGCTTTCTTT	CASSLDIQGTEAFF
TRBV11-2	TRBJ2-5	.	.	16	TGTGCCAGCAGCTTACATGCAGCGGGTAACCAAGAGACCCAGTACTTC	CASSLHAAGNQETQYF
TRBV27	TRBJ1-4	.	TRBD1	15	TGTGCCAGCAGTTTATTTACAGGGGGCCTGATGAAACTGTTTTTT	CASSLFTGGLMKLFF
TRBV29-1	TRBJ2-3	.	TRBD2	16	TGCAGCGCTACAGGGGGACTAGCGGGCAGCACAGATACGCAGTATTTT	CSATGGLAGSTDTQYF
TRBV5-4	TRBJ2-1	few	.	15	TGTGCCAGCAGCCCGGACTTCTCCTCCTACAATGAGCAGTTCTTC	CASSPDFSSYNEQFF
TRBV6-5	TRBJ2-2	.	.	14	TGTGCCACCCGACTAGGGGGGAACACCGGGGAGCTGTTTTTT	CATRLGGNTGELFF
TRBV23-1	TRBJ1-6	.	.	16	TGCGCCAGCAGTCAAGGTAGTTCTTTCGTAGGTTCACCCCTCCACTTT	CASSQGSSFVGSPLHF
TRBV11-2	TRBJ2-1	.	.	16	TGTGCCAGCAGACCCCCATATGTCACGGGATCGAATGAGCAGTTCTTC	CASRPPYVTGSNEQFF
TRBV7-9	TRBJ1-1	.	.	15	TGTGCCAGCAGCGATATTCGACAGGTGAACACTGAAGCTTTCTTT	CASSDIRQVNTEAFF
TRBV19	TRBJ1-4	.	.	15	TGTGCCAGTAGTATAGGGACAAGGACGGATGAAAAACTGTTTTTT	CASSIGTRTDEKLFF
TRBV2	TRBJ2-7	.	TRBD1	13	TGTGCCAGCAGTACAGGGGGCTTGAACGAGCAGTACTTC	CASSTGGLNEQYF
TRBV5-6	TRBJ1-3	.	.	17	TGTGCCAGCAGCTTGGTGGGGGCAGATGGCTCTGGAAACACCATATATTTT	CASSLVGADGSGNTIYF
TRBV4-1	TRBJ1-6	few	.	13	TGCGCCAGCAGCCAATCGACACCTTCACCCCTCCACTTT	CASSQSTPSPLHF
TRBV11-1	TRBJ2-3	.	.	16	TGTGCCAGCAGCAAAAGACTGCAAACTAGCACAGATACGCAGTATTTT	CASSKRLQTSTDTQYF
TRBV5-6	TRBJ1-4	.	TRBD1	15	TGTGCCAGCAGCCCCAGTGGGACAGGGGCTGAAAAACTGTTTTTT	CASSPSGTGAEKLFF
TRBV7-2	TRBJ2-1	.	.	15	TGTGCCAGCAGCTTAGTTCAAGGATCGGGACGCCACTTGTTCTTC	CASSLVQGSGRHLFF
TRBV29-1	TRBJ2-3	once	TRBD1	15	TGCAGCGTCCGGACAGGACTTACCTCCACAGATACGCAGTATTTT	CSVRTGLTSTDTQYF
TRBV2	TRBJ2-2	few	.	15	TGTGCCAGCAGGAGGGCGGATCCAAACACCGGGGAGCTGTTTTTT	CASRRADPNTGELFF
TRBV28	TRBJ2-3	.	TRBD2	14	TGTGCCAGCAGTTTCCTAGCGGGAGTTGATACGCAGTATTTT	CASSFLAGVDTQYF
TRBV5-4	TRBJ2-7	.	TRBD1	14	TGTGCCAGCAGCCTAGGACAGGGGAGTCGGGAGCAGTACTTC	CASSLGQGSREQYF
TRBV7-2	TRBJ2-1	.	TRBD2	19	TGTGCCAGCAGCTTAGTAGGGGGGTGGCTAGCGGGAAATTACAATGAGCAGTTCTTC	CASSLVGGWLAGNYNEQFF
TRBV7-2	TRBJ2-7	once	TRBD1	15	TGTGCCAGCAGCTCGGGGACAGGGGGCCGGAACGAGCAGTACTTC	CASSSGTGGRNEQYF
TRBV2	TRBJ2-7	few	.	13	TGTGCCAGCAGTGAAGCGCCCCTTCTGGAGCAGTACTTC	CASSEAPLLEQYF
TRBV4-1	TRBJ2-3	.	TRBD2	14	TGCGCCAGCAGCCAAGCGGGGGGGCGGGATACGCAGTATTTT	CASSQAGGRDTQYF
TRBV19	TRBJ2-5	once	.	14	TGTGCCAGTAAAGAGCGGTTCGCTCAAGAGACCCAGTACTTC	CASKERFAQETQYF
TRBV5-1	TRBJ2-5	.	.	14	TGCGCCAGCAGCTTTTCCGGGAACCAAGAGACCCAGTACTTC	CASSFSGNQETQYF
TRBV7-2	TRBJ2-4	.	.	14	TGTGCCAGCAGCCCTCCGGGGCCCAAAAACATTCAGTACTTC	CASSPPGPKNIQYF
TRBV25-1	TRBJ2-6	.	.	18	TGTGCCAGCAGCCCGCAACAGGGAAAAAACTCTGGGGCCAACGTCCTGACTTTC	CASSPQQGKNSGANVLTF
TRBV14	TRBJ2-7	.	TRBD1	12	TGTGCCAGCAGCCAAGGGGACAGGGTACAGTACTTC	CASSQGDRVQYF
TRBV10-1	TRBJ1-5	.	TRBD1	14	TGCGCCAGCACGTACCGGGACAGAAATCAGCCCCAGCATTTT	CASTYRDRNQPQHF
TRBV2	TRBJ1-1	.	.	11	TGTGCCAGCACCACCTACACTGAAGCTTTCTTT	CASTTYTEAFF
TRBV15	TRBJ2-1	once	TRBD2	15	TGTGCCACCAGCAGAGAATGGCTAGCGGGAAACGAGCAGTTCTTC	CATSREWLAGNEQFF
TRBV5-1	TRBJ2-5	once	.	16	TGCGCCAGCAGCTCAATATCCGGGACTCTCCAAGAGACCCAGTACTTC	CASSSISGTLQETQYF
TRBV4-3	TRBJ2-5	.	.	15	TGCGCCAGCAGCCTGCGGCAGGGGCAGGGAGAGACCCAGTACTTC	CASSLRQGQGETQYF
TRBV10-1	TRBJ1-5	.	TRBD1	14	TGCGCCAGCAGGCAACAGGGGAGCAATCAGCCCCAGCATTTT	CASRQQGSNQPQHF
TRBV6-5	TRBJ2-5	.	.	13	TGTGCCAGCAGTGCCGGGACGGAAGAGACCCAGTACTTC	CASSAGTEETQYF
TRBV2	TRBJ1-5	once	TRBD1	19	TGTGCCAGCAGTCCTCAGCCAAACAGGGACAGGGCGGGTCATCAGCCCCAGCATTTT	CASSPQPNRDRAGHQPQHF
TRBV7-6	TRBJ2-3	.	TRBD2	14	TGTGCCAGCAGCTTGACTAGCGGGGGAGGTACGCAGTATTTT	CASSLTSGGGTQYF
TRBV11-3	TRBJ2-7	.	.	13	TGTGCCAGCAGCTACGGGGCTAACTACGAGCAGTACTTC	CASSYGANYEQYF
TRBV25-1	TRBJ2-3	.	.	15	TGTGCCAGCAGTGAAGTGGGCAGACCCCCAGATACGCAGTATTTT	CASSEVGRPPDTQYF
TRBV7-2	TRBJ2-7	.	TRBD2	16	TGTGCCAGCAGCCGCGGGGGTAGCGGGAGGGTTTACGAGCAGTACTTC	CASSRGGSGRVYEQYF
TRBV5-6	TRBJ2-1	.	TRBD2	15	TGTGCCAGCAGCACCGGACTAGCGGGAGCCGCTGAGCAGTTCTTC	CASSTGLAGAAEQFF
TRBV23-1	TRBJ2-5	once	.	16	TGCGCCAGCAGTCCGCGGGGCAGGTTTCATCAAGAGACCCAGTACTTC	CASSPRGRFHQETQYF
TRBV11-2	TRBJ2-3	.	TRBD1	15	TGTGCCAGCAGCCACCGGGACAGGGTGTCAGATACGCAGTATTTT	CASSHRDRVSDTQYF
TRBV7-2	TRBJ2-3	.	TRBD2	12	TGTGCCAGCAGCTCCCGGACTAGTCCGCAGTATTTT	CASSSRTSPQYF
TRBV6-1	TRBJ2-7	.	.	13	TGTGCCAGCAGCTTGGACGAGGCCTACGAGCAGTACTTC	CASSLDEAYEQYF
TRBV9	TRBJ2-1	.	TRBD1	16	TGTGCCAGCAGCGAGCAGGGGGCCCTCAACTACAATGAGCAGTTCTTC	CASSEQGALNYNEQFF
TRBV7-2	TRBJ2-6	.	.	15	TGTGCCAGCAGCTTAGGGGCAGCTGGGGCCAACGTCCTGACTTTC	CASSLGAAGANVLTF
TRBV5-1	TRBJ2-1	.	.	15	TGCGCCAGCAGCTTATCGACCGGCTCCTACAATGAGCAGTTCTTC	CASSLSTGSYNEQFF
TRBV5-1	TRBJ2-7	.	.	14	TGCGCCAGCAGCCGCAACACAGCGTCCTACGAGCAGTACTTC	CASSRNTASYEQYF
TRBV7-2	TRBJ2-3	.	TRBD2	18	TGTGCCAGCAGCTTAGTGGTGACTAGCGGGAGAAACACAGATACGCAGTATTTT	CASSLVVTSGRNTDTQYF
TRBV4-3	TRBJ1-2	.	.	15	TGCGCCAGCAGCCGAGCGTCCGGGGGATTAGGTGGCTACACCTTC	CASSRASGGLGGYTF
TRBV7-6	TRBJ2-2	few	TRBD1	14	TGTGCCAGCAGCAGGACAGGGAACACCGGGGAGCTGTTTTTT	CASSRTGNTGELFF
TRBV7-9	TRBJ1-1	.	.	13	TGTGCCAGCAGCCGTACAGGGAGCACTGAAGCTTTCTTT	CASSRTGSTEAFF